The clone carrying this T cell receptor (beta chain) was counted only a few times. The V gene's germline CDR1 is SGHTA and CDR2 FQGNSA. CDR3 length: 13 amino acids. Losses at the gene ends were 5 bases for V and 7 bases for J; bases not matched to a gene: 5. This sample stems from a study of beta chain features in type 1 diabetes. The investigators reverse transcribed all of the isolated RNA, so they sequenced expressed TCRB transcripts. Libraries were prepared by immunoSEQ multiplex PCR; TCRdb keeps only in-frame clonotypes and omits some of them. The sample has about 250,000 clones, around 14% seen once.

The chain has TRBV7-2 and TRBJ2-7; TRBD1 aligns across 10 bases. Sequences were obtained from naive CD4+ T cells from blood. The clonotype comes from a woman aged 40 to 55 in good health. The CDR3 protein is CASSRQGAGEQYF. The CDR3 coding sequence is TGTGCCAGCAGCCGACAGGGGGCCGGGGAGCAGTACTTC. The full variable domain, its missing parts supplied by reference TRBV7-2 and TRBJ2-7, is GAGVSQSPSNKVTEKGKDVELRCDPISGHTALYWYRQSLGQGLEFLIYFQGNSAPDKSGLPSDRFSAERTGGSVSTLTIQRTQQEDSAVYLCASSRQGAGEQYFGPGTRLTVT.